These 17 T cell receptor beta chains came from one sample sequenced in a study of control samples from healthy donors and cancer patients. The assay was immunoSEQ multiplex PCR, and TCRdb's table has in-frame clones only and misses some. The sample includes under 110,000 clones, 85% to 90% of them seen just once. Sequencing was performed on blood. The receptors were sampled from a man aged 25-45 years in good health.

In its sample, this clone was seen a few times. This rearrangement joins TRBV9 to TRBJ1-6; TRBD1 matches at 9 bases. Germline V gene sequence: CDR1 SGDLS, CDR2 YYNGEE. The junction had 5 bases not matched to a gene; V was cut back by 4 bases and J by 9 bases. The length of the CDR3 is 14 residues. Written as DNA, the CDR3 is TGTGCCAGCAGCACAGGGGGCGCAAGTTCACCCCTCCACTTT. Translation gives CASSTGGASSPLHF.

V usage is TRBV18 and J usage is TRBJ2-7; perhaps D is TRBD1 or TRBD2 (5 bases each). The CDR3 has 14 amino acids. Germline V gives CDR1 KGHSH, CDR2 LQKENI. V gave up 4 bases and J gave up 3 bases, with 13 bases separating them. The CDR3 here is CASSLPGPDYEQYF. In DNA form, the CDR3 reads TGTGCCAGCTCACTACCGGGGCCTGACTACGAGCAGTACTTC.

The rearrangement links TRBV7-2 to TRBJ2-7; D gene ambiguous. CDR1 and CDR2 from the germline V gene are SGHTA and FQGNSA. Trimming left V 5 bases short and J 1 base short, with 12 bases between. The CDR3 loop spans 14 amino acids. The CDR3 sequence is CASSPLTSSYEQYF. In DNA form, the CDR3 reads TGTGCCAGCAGCCCCCTGACAAGTTCCTACGAGCAGTACTTC.

The J gene is TRBJ1-2, the V gene TRBV18; D uncertain. This CDR3 has 13 amino acids. Looked up from germline, CDR1 is KGHSH and CDR2 is LQKENI. V was clipped by 1 base and J by 0 bases, with 3 bases between them. The CDR3 DNA is TGTGCCAGCTCACCACAGCCTAACTATGGCTACACCTTC. This gives the protein CASSPQPNYGYTF. The variable domain in full, with the rest retrieved from reference TRBV18 and TRBJ1-2, is NAGVMQNPRHLVRRRGQEARLRCSPMKGHSHVYWYRQLPEEGLKFMVYLQKENIIDESGMPKERFSAEFPKEGPSILRIQQVVRGDSAAYFCASSPQPNYGYTFGSGTRLTVV.

With regard to this clone: A junction boundary mismatches the germline segment, possibly from a read error. The rearrangement uses TRBV19 and TRBJ2-3, with 7 bases matching TRBD1. Germline V lookup: CDR1 LNHDA, CDR2 SQIVND (reference sequence). CDR3 size: 14 residues. The CDR3 DNA sequence: TGTGCCAGTACTATAGGACAGGACCCAGATACGCAGTATTTT. This encodes CASTIGQDPDTQYF. Using reference TRBV19 and TRBJ2-3 for the parts outside the CDR3, the full variable domain is DGGITQSPKYLFRKEGQNVTLSCEQNLNHDAMYWYRQDPGQGLRLIYYSQIVNDFQKGDIAEGYSVSREKKESFPLTVTSAQKNPTAFYLCASTIGQDPDTQYFGPGTRLTVL.

The CDR3 sequence: CASSPLGTANTGELFF. CDR3 coding DNA: TGTGCCAGCTCACCGTTAGGGACTGCGAACACCGGGGAGCTGTTTTTT. The genes are TRBV18 and TRBJ2-2; a weak D match, TRBD2 (6 bases). V was pared by 3 bases and J by 0 bases, with 11 bases between. The CDR3 totals 16 residues. Germline CDR1 KGHSH, CDR2 LQKENI. The variable domain in full, with the rest retrieved from reference TRBV18 and TRBJ2-2, is NAGVMQNPRHLVRRRGQEARLRCSPMKGHSHVYWYRQLPEEGLKFMVYLQKENIIDESGMPKERFSAEFPKEGPSILRIQQVVRGDSAAYFCASSPLGTANTGELFFGEGSRLTVL.

The chain uses TRBV18 and TRBJ2-1; TRBD2 might be the D (6 bases). V lost 4 bases and J 10 bases, leaving 17 bases between the germline ends. The CDR3 contains 14 residues. Germline loops: CDR1 KGHSH, CDR2 LQKENI. The CDR3 loop is CASSLVTTGLEQFF. The CDR3 DNA sequence: TGTGCCAGCTCACTAGTGACTACGGGACTGGAGCAGTTCTTC.

This chain connects TRBV11-2 to TRBJ1-1; D remains unclear. The CDR3 contains 14 residues. Germline loops: CDR1 SGHAT, CDR2 FQNNGV. The ends were cut back, 1 base at V and 1 base at J, with 7 bases in the middle. The chain's CDR3 is CASSLAHRNTEAFF. CDR3 coding DNA: TGTGCCAGCAGCTTAGCCCACAGGAACACTGAAGCTTTCTTT.

CDR3 DNA sequence: TGTGCCAGTCGGGTCGGGGAGGGGTACGAGCAGTACTTC. Translation: CASRVGEGYEQYF. The chain carries TRBV2 and TRBJ2-7; TRBD2 aligns across 7 bases. This CDR3 has 13 amino acids. J was trimmed by 4 bases and V by 9 bases; bases with no gene match: 9. CDR1 is SNHLY, CDR2 FYNNEI, per germline. The variable domain in full, with the rest retrieved from reference TRBV2 and TRBJ2-7, is EPEVTQTPSHQVTQMGQEVILRCVPISNHLYFYWYRQILGQKVEFLVSFYNNEISEKSEIFDDQFSVERPDGSNFTLKIRSTKLEDSAMYFCASRVGEGYEQYFGPGTRLTVT.

This sequence joins TRBV27 and TRBJ1-1; 7 bases map to TRBD1. V lost 6 bases to trimming and J lost 0 bases; unmatched junction nucleotides: 1. Germline V CDR1 and CDR2: MNHEY, SMNVEV (reference sequence). CDR3 size: 13 residues. CDR3 DNA sequence: TGTGCCAGCAGGACAGGGATGAACACTGAAGCTTTCTTT. It encodes CASRTGMNTEAFF.

There are a few counts of this clone. The chain has TRBV2 and TRBJ1-5, with D perhaps TRBD1 (6 bases). The germline V and J ends were trimmed by 1 base and 4 bases, with 8 bases remaining between them. This CDR3 region has 14 residues. From germline, CDR1 is SNHLY and CDR2 FYNNEI. The CDR3 DNA reads as TGTGCCAGCAGTGAAGGGGGGCAAAATCAGCCCCAGCATTTT. Residues: CASSEGGQNQPQHF.

The chain carries TRBV20-1 and TRBJ2-7; D may be TRBD2 (6 bases). CDR1 is DFQATT and CDR2 is SNEGSKA in the germline V gene (reference sequence). The germline V and J ends were trimmed by 3 bases and 12 bases, with 18 bases remaining between them. The CDR3 runs 12 residues. CDR3 sequence (DNA): TGCAGTGCTAGTAAGGGCGGGGCCCAATGGTACGTC. As protein: CSASKGGAQWYV.

The chain couples TRBV20-1 to TRBJ2-7; tentative D call: TRBD2 (7 bases). The germline CDR1 and CDR2 sequences are DFQATT and SNEGSKA (reference sequence). Trimming left V 3 bases short and J 9 bases short, with 21 bases between. The CDR3 has 14 amino acids. The CDR3 sequence is CSASTGGQYSVQYV. Here the CDR3 DNA reads TGCAGTGCTAGTACGGGGGGCCAGTATTCAGTGCAGTACGTC.

This clone came up once. This chain connects TRBV30 to TRBJ2-4; no clear D. The CDR3 loop spans 13 amino acids. V was trimmed by 3 bases and J by 0 bases, leaving 6 bases between them. Germline loops: CDR1 GTSNPN, CDR2 SVGIG (reference sequence). CDR3 sequence: CAWSPLAKNIQYF. CDR3 nucleotides: TGTGCCTGGAGCCCTTTAGCCAAAAACATTCAGTACTTC.

This clone was seen only a few times. The chain is built from TRBV9 and TRBJ1-2; D is undetermined. Per the germline V gene, CDR1 is SGDLS and CDR2 is YYNGEE. This CDR3 spans 14 amino acids. Between the trimmed V and J ends, which lost 2 bases and 1 base, there was a span of 9 bases. CDR3 in amino acids: CASSVNQLNYGYTF. Written as DNA, the CDR3 is TGTGCCAGCAGCGTGAATCAACTTAACTATGGCTACACCTTC.

The J gene is TRBJ2-1, the V gene TRBV9; 7 nucleotides align to TRBD2. The ends lost 0 bases at V and 7 bases at J; junction bases unmatched: 13. CDR1 is SGDLS, CDR2 YYNGEE, per germline. The CDR3 runs to 17 residues. Here the CDR3 reads CASSVEAHREDRNEQFF. In DNA, the CDR3 is TGTGCCAGCAGCGTAGAAGCACACCGGGAGGACCGTAATGAGCAGTTCTTC.

The CDR3 nucleotides are TGTGCCAGCAGAGGAGGGACAGGGGATGGTAATGGCTACACCTTC. This encodes CASRGGTGDGNGYTF. The chain couples TRBV28 to TRBJ1-2; 10 bases are a match to TRBD1. V lost 6 bases and J lost 6; bases outside the gene matches: 10. Germline CDR1 is MDHEN and CDR2 is SYDVKM. The CDR3 is made up of 15 amino acids.